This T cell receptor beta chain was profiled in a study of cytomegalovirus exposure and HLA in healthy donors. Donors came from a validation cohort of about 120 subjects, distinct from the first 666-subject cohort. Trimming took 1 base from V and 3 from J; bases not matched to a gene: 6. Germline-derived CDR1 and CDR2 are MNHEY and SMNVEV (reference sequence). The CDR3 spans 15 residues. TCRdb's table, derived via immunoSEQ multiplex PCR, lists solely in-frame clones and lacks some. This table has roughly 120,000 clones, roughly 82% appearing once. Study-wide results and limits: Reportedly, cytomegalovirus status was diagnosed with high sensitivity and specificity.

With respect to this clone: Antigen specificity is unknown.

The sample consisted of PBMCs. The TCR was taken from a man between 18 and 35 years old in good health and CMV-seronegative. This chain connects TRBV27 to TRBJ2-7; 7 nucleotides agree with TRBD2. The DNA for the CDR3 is TGTGCCAGCAGTTTATGGGGGGGAATGGACTACGAGCAGTACTTC. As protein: CASSLWGGMDYEQYF.